The 13 T cell receptor beta chains in this list originate from one sample, sequenced in a study of blood T cell repertoires in COVID-19. Assay used: immunoSEQ multiplex PCR; TCRdb lists only in-frame clones, some missing. The sample lists approximately 140,000 clones, 80% to 90% occurring once. Sequencing used peripheral blood. The source of these receptors is a man between 65 and 85 years old with acute or convalescent COVID-19.

The rearrangement uses TRBV27 and TRBJ2-1; TRBD2 aligns across 11 bases. CDR1 and CDR2 from the germline V gene are MNHEY and SMNVEV (reference sequence). The CDR3 runs 13 residues. The DNA for the CDR3 is TGTGGTAGCGGGAGGGCCGGTAACAATGAGCAGTTCTTC. It encodes CGSGRAGNNEQFF.

This rearrangement joins TRBV7-3 to TRBJ2-3; 13 positions agree with TRBD2. Looked up from germline, CDR1 is SGHTA and CDR2 is FQGTGA. This CDR3 is built from 16 residues. J gave up 5 bases and V 2 bases, and 4 bases lay outside the gene matches. Here the CDR3 DNA reads TGTGCCAGCAGCTTAGGACTAGCGGGAGCTGTAGATACGCAGTATTTT. Translating it yields CASSLGLAGAVDTQYF. Full variable domain (missing parts from reference TRBV7-3 and TRBJ2-3): GAGVSQTPSNKVTEKGKYVELRCDPISGHTALYWYRQSLGQGPEFLIYFQGTGAADDSGLPNDRFFAVRPEGSVSTLKIQRTERGDSAVYLCASSLGLAGAVDTQYFGPGTRLTVL.

V is TRBV27 and J is TRBJ2-7; the match to TRBD1 covers 7 bases. The CDR3 is 15 residues long. Per the germline V gene, CDR1 is MNHEY and CDR2 is SMNVEV (reference sequence). J was trimmed by 1 base and V by 2 bases; bases with no gene match: 5. The DNA of the CDR3 is TGTGCCAGCAGTTTACGTCCGGGACAGTCCTACGAGCAGTACTTC. It is translated as CASSLRPGQSYEQYF.

The rearrangement uses TRBV7-9 and TRBJ2-2, with unresolved D. The CDR3 is made up of 13 amino acids. CDR1 SEHNR and CDR2 FQNEAQ come from the germline V gene (reference sequence). V was pared by 5 bases and J by 5 bases, with 9 bases between. CDR3 in DNA: TGTGCCAGCAGCGCCACCCGGACCGGGGAGCTGTTTTTT. This encodes CASSATRTGELFF.

The chain joins TRBV5-6 to TRBJ2-5, with 10 bases identical to TRBD1. This CDR3 has 14 amino acids. With V trimmed by 4 bases and J by 3 bases, 3 bases remained unmatched. CDR1 and CDR2 (germline): SGHDT, YYEEEE. The CDR3, as DNA: TGTGCCAGCAGCGAGACAGGGGGCAAAGAGACCCAGTACTTC. Translating gives CASSETGGKETQYF.

The chain couples TRBV20-1 to TRBJ2-3, with TRBD2 identical over 7 bases. Per germline, CDR1 DFQATT and CDR2 SNEGSKA (reference sequence). This CDR3 contains 16 residues. V lost 3 bases, J lost 1 base, and 10 bases stayed unmatched. As DNA, the CDR3 is TGCAGTGCTAGTTGGAGGGAGCGGGATGGCACAGATACGCAGTATTTT. Translated: CSASWRERDGTDTQYF.

This clone appeared a single time. The chain recombines TRBV19 with TRBJ2-5; tentative D call: TRBD2 (6 bases). The V gene's germline CDR1 is LNHDA and CDR2 SQIVND (reference sequence). Trimming stripped 2 bases from V and 0 bases from J, with 7 bases between. The CDR3 is made up of 14 amino acids. The CDR3 bases are TGTGCCAGTAGTATAAGGACTAACCAAGAGACCCAGTACTTC. Its protein product is CASSIRTNQETQYF.

This clone was seen only once. The rearrangement links TRBV7-2 to TRBJ2-1; D may be TRBD2 (6 bases). The CDR3 length is 15 residues. Germline CDR1 and CDR2: SGHTA and FQGNSA. Trimming stripped 5 bases from V and 4 bases from J, with 15 bases between. The chain's CDR3 is CASSPRTNLYNEQFF. CDR3 DNA sequence: TGTGCCAGCAGCCCTCGGACTAACCTGTACAATGAGCAGTTCTTC. Full variable domain (remainder filled in from reference TRBV7-2 and TRBJ2-1): GAGVSQSPSNKVTEKGKDVELRCDPISGHTALYWYRQSLGQGLEFLIYFQGNSAPDKSGLPSDRFSAERTGGSVSTLTIQRTQQEDSAVYLCASSPRTNLYNEQFFGPGTRLTVL.

The gene calls are TRBV19 and TRBJ2-7; TRBD2 aligns across 13 bases. CDR3 size: 18 residues. Looked up from germline, CDR1 is LNHDA and CDR2 is SQIVND (reference sequence). Losses at the gene ends were 3 bases for V and 9 bases for J; bases not matched to a gene: 17. The CDR3 loop reads CASSIKTQSGTSGIGQYF. The CDR3, as DNA: TGTGCCAGTAGTATCAAGACACAGTCCGGGACTAGCGGGATCGGGCAGTACTTC.

The chain has TRBV7-9 and TRBJ2-5; 9 bases agree with TRBD1. The CDR3 consists of 16 residues. Germline CDR1 is SEHNR and CDR2 is FQNEAQ (reference sequence). V was pared by 5 bases and J by 5 bases, with 12 bases of the junction left unmatched. For the CDR3, the DNA is TGTGCCAGCAGCGGATTCCGGGACAGGGCCACCGAGACCCAGTACTTC. Protein sequence: CASSGFRDRATETQYF.

This clone was seen more than once but under ten times. V gene TRBV7-2 combines with J gene TRBJ2-1; D unresolved. The CDR3 runs 14 residues. From germline, CDR1 is SGHTA and CDR2 FQGNSA. The V end was cut by 1 base, the J end by 2 bases, with 6 bases between. CDR3 DNA sequence: TGTGCCAGCAGCTTAGTTCCCGCCTACAATGAGCAGTTCTTC. Translating gives CASSLVPAYNEQFF.

The chain combines TRBV5-1 with TRBJ2-1; 7 bases match TRBD1. Germline V lookup: CDR1 SGHRS, CDR2 YFSETQ. This CDR3 spans 14 amino acids. Trimming at V came to 5 bases and at J to 4 bases, leaving 6 bases not matched to a gene. This chain's CDR3 is CASRRTGRYNEQFF. CDR3 DNA: TGCGCCAGCAGACGGACAGGCCGGTACAATGAGCAGTTCTTC.

This sequence joins TRBV6-2 or TRBV6-3 and TRBJ2-7, with D uncertain. The germline CDR1 and CDR2 sequences are MNHEY and SVGEGT. Between the trimmed V and J ends, which lost 5 bases and 3 bases, there was a span of 8 bases. This CDR3 is built from 12 residues. The CDR3 DNA reads as TGTGCCAGCAGTGGGCTGCTCTACGAGCAGTACTTC. Its protein product is CASSGLLYEQYF.